The entry below describes one T cell receptor beta chain. The data stem from a study of OX40 agonist ivuxolimab in advanced cancers. Study-level background: The patients' treatment was ivuxolimab, an agonistic anti-OX40 (CD134) antibody. Aged roughly 23 to 90 with a mean of about 60 years, they were more than 80% male. There were three patients with partial responses, one having hepatocellular carcinoma and two cutaneous melanoma.

This table comes from immunoSEQ multiplex PCR, and its TCRdb copy is limited to in-frame clones, with some not included. The table lists 94,000 or so clones, under 90% of them singletons. Germline CDR1 and CDR2: SGHDT and YYEEEE. V was pared by 3 bases and J by 3 bases, with 12 bases between. CDR3 length equals 14 residues. The V and J genes are TRBV5-6 and TRBJ1-1; no firm D call. The source material was CD4+ or CD8+ T cells sorted from blood, sampled in a trial of the OX40 agonist ivuxolimab. The origin of this receptor is an adult with an advanced solid tumor such as melanoma, head and neck, liver or kidney cancer. In DNA form, the CDR3 reads TGTGCCAGCAGCTCGGGGAGACTATACACTGAAGCTTTCTTT. Translated, it gives CASSSGRLYTEAFF.